This T cell receptor (beta chain) was sequenced for a study of blood T cell repertoires in COVID-19. For the study at large: Both acute and convalescent COVID-19 samples were obtained from the United States, Italy and Spain.

Profiled with immunoSEQ multiplex PCR; TCRdb holds only in-frame clones, not every one. This sample has roughly 80,000 clones, with about 83% found just once. This CDR3 is built from 14 residues. With 10 bases removed from V and 4 bases from J, the gap between germline ends came to 19 bases. Germline V CDR1 and CDR2: SNHLY, FYNNEI. This sequence originates from a human donor in a cohort sampled during active COVID-19. The chain is built from TRBV2 and TRBJ1-2; a possible D gene is TRBD1 (6 bases). The sequenced sample was peripheral blood. CDR3 loop: CATGLTGDFYGYTF. The CDR3 DNA reads as TGTGCCACGGGGCTGACAGGAGATTTCTATGGCTACACCTTC. Based on the CDR3 plus reference TRBV2 and TRBJ1-2, the full variable domain is EPEVTQTPSHQVTQMGQEVILRCVPISNHLYFYWYRQILGQKVEFLVSFYNNEISEKSEIFDDQFSVERPDGSNFTLKIRSTKLEDSAMYFCATGLTGDFYGYTFGSGTRLTVV.